The clone carrying this T cell receptor beta chain was observed a few times. The antigen is not known. V was pared by 5 bases and J by 5 bases, with 18 bases between. The V gene's germline CDR1 is MNHNY and CDR2 SVGAGI (reference sequence). The CDR3 contains 15 residues. The PCR used 60 Vbeta and 13 Jbeta primers. Data came from immunoSEQ multiplex PCR; TCRdb stores just in-frame clones and leaves some out. In the table there are more than 95,000 clones, roughly 80% of which are singletons. The sample originates from a study of cytomegalovirus exposure and HLA in healthy donors. Study-wide findings and caveats: CMV serostatus was the only immune exposure information that was available.

Sample: PBMCs. V usage is TRBV6-6 and J usage is TRBJ1-1, with D perhaps matching TRBD1 (6 bases). This receptor was identified in a man aged 25-40 years in good health and CMV-seropositive. The CDR3 is CASSVHRADGTEAFF. The CDR3 region has the DNA TGTGCCAGCAGTGTCCACAGGGCGGACGGAACTGAAGCTTTCTTT.